The subject of this entry is one TCR beta chain. This entry is derived from a study of long-term antiretroviral therapy in people with HIV. Turning to the study itself: When the earliest samples were collected, ART was typically delayed until CD4 counts fell.

Survey-level immunoSEQ v3.0 assays were run. Per-sample TRB depth target: 40,000-50,000 T-cell genomes. Method: immunoSEQ multiplex PCR; TCRdb's copy keeps in-frame clones and lacks some. Of approximately 47,000 clones in the sample, about 86% were seen once. CDR3 length: 15 residues. Trimming took 1 base from V and 2 from J, leaving 10 bases between them. The germline V gene encodes CDR1 MNHEY and CDR2 SMNVEV (reference sequence). Every one of the participants with HIV received treatment in the United States. The samples, holding roughly 0.95-10 million cryopreserved PBMC, were thawed before DNA extraction was carried out.

Specimen: unsorted PBMCs, collected 0.8 years after starting antiretroviral therapy. This sequence joins TRBV27 and TRBJ2-3; D tentatively reads TRBD1 or TRBD2 (5 bases each). This sequence was found in a woman in her late teens or twenties with HIV. The CDR3 sequence is CASSLFRGPTDTQYF. Written as DNA, the CDR3 is TGTGCCAGCAGTTTATTTCGGGGCCCCACAGATACGCAGTATTTT.